A selection of T cell receptor beta chains follows, all from one sample in a study of a mutant IDH1 vaccine in newly diagnosed glioma. Which antigens these TCRs recognize remains unknown. Using immunoSEQ multiplex PCR, the repertoire was profiled, and TCRdb retains in-frame clones only, with some absent. The repertoire holds about 31,000 clones, with about 73% as singletons. The sequenced sample was PBMCs, obtained from a glioma patient whose treatment included an IDH1 peptide vaccine. These receptors were taken from a man aged 25-45 years with glioma. The CDR3 runs from the conserved cysteine through the conserved F or W. The D gene is left open where the match is weak. The listing skips clone size in some rows; elsewhere it reads once, few, many or a size class.

j_call	d_call	v_call	clone_size	cdr3_aa	cdr3_nt
TRBJ1-2	NA	TRBV27	NA	CASREGNYGYTF	TGTGCCAGCAGGGAGGGAAATTATGGCTACACCTTC
TRBJ2-3	TRBD2	TRBV10-1	NA	CASSEDDSGDTQYF	TGCGCCAGCAGTGAGGATGATAGCGGGGATACGCAGTATTTT
TRBJ2-5	NA	TRBV14	NA	CASSQDRAKRGVFQETQYF	TGTGCCAGCAGCCAGGACAGGGCCAAGCGGGGGGTCTTCCAAGAGACCCAGTACTTC
TRBJ2-2	TRBD2	TRBV10-2	once	CATHPSGGLNTGELFF	TGCGCCACCCACCCTAGCGGGGGCCTGAACACCGGGGAGCTGTTTTTT
TRBJ1-1	NA	TRBV5-6	NA	CASSSPLGTYTEAFF	TGTGCCAGCAGCTCCCCCCTCGGGACCTACACTGAAGCTTTCTTT
TRBJ2-7	NA	TRBV6-1	NA	CASMEAGEQYF	TGTGCCAGCATGGAGGCGGGCGAGCAGTACTTC
TRBJ2-2	NA	TRBV5-1	NA	CASSLAAQNTGELFF	TGCGCCAGCAGCTTGGCCGCTCAGAACACCGGGGAGCTGTTTTTT
TRBJ2-7	NA	TRBV18	NA	CASSSTSPTYEQYF	TGTGCCAGCTCATCGACTAGTCCCACCTACGAGCAGTACTTC
TRBJ1-2	NA	TRBV2	few	CASRGIEGQGYGYTF	TGTGCCAGCAGGGGTATCGAGGGCCAGGGCTATGGCTACACCTTC
TRBJ1-4	NA	TRBV7-8	NA	CASSYRPRATNEKLFF	TGTGCCAGCAGCTATCGACCGAGAGCAACTAATGAAAAACTGTTTTTT
TRBJ2-5	TRBD1	TRBV29-1	NA	CSVGTGEETQYF	TGCAGCGTCGGGACAGGGGAAGAGACCCAGTACTTC
TRBJ2-3	TRBD2	TRBV15	NA	CATSRDLTGTSGGAADTQYF	TGTGCCACCAGCAGAGATCTAACCGGGACTAGCGGGGGGGCAGCAGATACGCAGTATTTT
TRBJ1-2	NA	TRBV28	NA	CASSFEQAYGYTF	TGTGCCAGCAGTTTCGAACAAGCCTATGGCTACACCTTC
TRBJ2-1	NA	TRBV30	NA	CAWSVRSDEQFF	TGTGCCTGGAGTGTACGCAGCGATGAGCAGTTCTTC
TRBJ2-1	NA	TRBV9	NA	CASSVSRVPYNEQFF	TGTGCCAGCAGCGTTTCGAGAGTCCCCTACAATGAGCAGTTCTTC
TRBJ1-2	NA	TRBV18	NA	CASSPQPENGYTF	TGTGCCAGCTCACCACAACCCGAGAATGGCTACACCTTC
TRBJ1-1	TRBD1	TRBV7-9	few	CASLERGRGNTEAFF	TGTGCCAGCCTAGAGAGGGGGCGAGGAAACACTGAAGCTTTCTTT
TRBJ2-7	NA	TRBV5-4	NA	CASSLGTGSSYEQYF	TGTGCCAGCAGCTTGGGAACAGGGAGCTCCTACGAGCAGTACTTC
TRBJ1-2	NA	TRBV1	NA	CTSSPTEGDGYTF	TGCACCAGCAGCCCAACGGAAGGGGATGGCTACACCTTC
TRBJ2-2	NA	TRBV27	NA	CASSTFSGELFF	TGTGCCAGCAGCACGTTTTCCGGGGAGCTGTTTTTT
TRBJ2-7	TRBD2	TRBV5-4	NA	CASSLGLAERTYEQYF	TGTGCCAGCAGCTTGGGGCTAGCGGAGCGCACCTACGAGCAGTACTTC
TRBJ2-3	NA	TRBV29-1	NA	CSVGTVDTQYF	TGCAGCGTTGGGACGGTAGATACGCAGTATTTT
TRBJ1-6	TRBD1	TRBV28	few	CASSLTGTYNSPLHF	TGTGCCAGCAGCCTGACAGGGACCTATAATTCACCCCTCCACTTT